This T cell receptor (beta chain) was captured by sequencing in a study of post-analysis software for immune sequencing data. For the study at large: The study covered relapsing-remitting, secondary progressive and progressive-relapsing courses of multiple sclerosis.

General study findings and limits: Batch-mates among the samples co-clustered strongly by F measure.

The TCR beta cDNA libraries carried unique molecular identifiers. TCRdb passed the PCR reads through MiXCR, listing each CDR3 protein once. The sample records hundreds of thousands of distinct CDR3 sequences, less than 35% being singletons. Concerning this clonotype: What it binds is unknown.

Source material: blood. This TCR was recovered from a girl aged 10 to 17 with multiple sclerosis.

The CDR3 DNA is TGTGCCAGCAGTGAATGGGGGAGTAACTATGGCTACACCTTC. Protein product: CASSEWGSNYGYTF. The V gene is TRBV6-1, the J gene TRBJ1-2; D may be TRBD1 (5 bases). Germline assignment: CDR1 MNHNS and CDR2 SASEGT. Trimming left V 2 bases short and J 1 base short, with 8 bases between. This CDR3 has 14 amino acids.